This T cell receptor (beta chain) was captured by sequencing in a study of cytomegalovirus exposure and HLA in healthy donors. General study results and limits: Among the most significant clusters, several appeared linked to common viral pathogens in a later analysis.

With regard to this clone: Its antigen is not identified.

PCR employed 60 Vbeta and 13 Jbeta primers. Clones were sequenced by immunoSEQ multiplex PCR, and TCRdb holds only the in-frame ones, with some missing. The data contain fewer than 250,000 clones, about 82% of them singletons. V lost 3 bases and J lost 7, with 19 bases in between. The CDR3 runs to 16 residues. Germline V CDR1 and CDR2: SGHNT, YYREEE (reference sequence). Material: PBMCs. This chain connects TRBV5-4 to TRBJ1-4; TRBD1 is a possible D gene (6 bases). The sequence was obtained from a young man in good health and CMV-seronegative. The CDR3 DNA reads as TGTGCCAGCAGCTCCCGACAGGCTTCTGGGTCTGAAAAACTGTTTTTT. It codes for CASSSRQASGSEKLFF. The complete variable domain, with remaining parts taken from reference TRBV5-4 and TRBJ1-4, reads ETGVTQSPTHLIKTRGQQVTLRCSSQSGHNTVSWYQQALGQGPQFIFQYYREEENGRGNFPPRFSGLQFPNYSSELNVNALELDDSALYLCASSSRQASGSEKLFFGSGTQLSVL.